The clone carrying this T cell receptor (beta chain) was detected only a few times. The source of the sample is a study of T-cell memory formation after mild COVID-19. From the 5' RACE reads, TCRdb called clonotypes with MiXCR, one entry per CDR3 protein. The sample shows around 390,000 distinct CDR3 sequences, 16% of them seen only once. The CDR3 length is 13 residues. In germline, CDR1 is WSHSY, CDR2 SAAADI. Between the trimmed V and J ends, which lost 8 bases and 7 bases, there was a span of 17 bases. This receptor was identified in a young man who had mild COVID-19 (a few samples of this study predate the infection). Cell type and time point are not known. The chain couples TRBV10-2 to TRBJ1-1; a weak D match, TRBD1 (5 bases). The sample comprised PBMCs or a T cell subset sorted from them (not recorded which). CDR3: CASAQAGSGEAFF. The CDR3 region has the DNA TGCGCCAGCGCTCAAGCAGGGAGCGGTGAAGCTTTCTTT.